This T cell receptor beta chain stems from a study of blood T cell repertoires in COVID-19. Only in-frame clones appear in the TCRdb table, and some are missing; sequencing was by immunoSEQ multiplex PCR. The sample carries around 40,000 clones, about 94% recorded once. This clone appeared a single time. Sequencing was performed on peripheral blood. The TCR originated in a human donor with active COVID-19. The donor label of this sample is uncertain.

The CDR3 DNA is TGCGCCAGCAGTCAATCACCCAGGGGGCTGGGGAACGAGCAGTACTTC. The encoded protein is CASSQSPRGLGNEQYF. The chain uses TRBV23-1 and TRBJ2-7; 8 bases match TRBD1. TRBV23-1 is labeled an ORF, and its function is uncertain. CDR3 length: 16 residues. J lost 5 bases, V lost 0 bases, and 9 bases had no gene match.